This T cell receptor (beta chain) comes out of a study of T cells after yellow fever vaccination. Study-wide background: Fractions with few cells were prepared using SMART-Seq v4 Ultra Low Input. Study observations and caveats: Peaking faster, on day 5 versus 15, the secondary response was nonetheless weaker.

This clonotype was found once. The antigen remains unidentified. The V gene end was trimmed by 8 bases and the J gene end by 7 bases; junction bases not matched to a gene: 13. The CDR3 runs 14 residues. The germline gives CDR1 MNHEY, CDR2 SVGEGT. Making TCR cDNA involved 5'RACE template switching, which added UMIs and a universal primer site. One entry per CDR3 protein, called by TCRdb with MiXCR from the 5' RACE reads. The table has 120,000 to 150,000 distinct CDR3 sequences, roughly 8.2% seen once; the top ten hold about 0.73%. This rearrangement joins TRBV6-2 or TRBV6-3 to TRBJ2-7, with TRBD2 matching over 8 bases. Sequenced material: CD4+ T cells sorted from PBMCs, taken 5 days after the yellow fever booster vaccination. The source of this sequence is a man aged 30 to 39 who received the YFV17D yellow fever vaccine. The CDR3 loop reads CASLSQAGVGEQYF. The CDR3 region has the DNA TGTGCCAGCCTTTCCCAAGCGGGAGTAGGGGAGCAGTACTTC.